This TCR beta chain was recorded in a study of T cell repertoires in cytomegalovirus infection. MiXCR, applied by TCRdb to the reads, yields one record per CDR3 protein. Of hundreds of thousands of distinct CDR3 sequences listed, roughly 15% are singletons. The germline V gene encodes CDR1 MDHEN and CDR2 SYDVKM. The CDR3 totals 15 residues. Trimming removed 2 bases at V and 2 bases at J, with 13 bases between. Sequences were obtained from PBMCs. The sequence was obtained from a human donor in good health (CMV status not recorded). Some clones in this sample may be carry-over from other donors' samples. V and J are TRBV28 and TRBJ2-7; D is unresolved. The CDR3 DNA reads as TGTGCCAGCAGTTTAGGGTCAGATGGGACCTACGAGCAGTACTTC. Translated, it gives CASSLGSDGTYEQYF.